A selection of T cell receptor beta chains follows, all from one sample in a study of T cells in Graves' hyperthyroidism and ophthalmopathy. A single record per CDR3 protein comes from TCRdb applying MiXCR to the multiplex PCR reads. The sample lists approximately 380,000 distinct CDR3 sequences; roughly 19% were seen once. What was sequenced was blood. The receptors were sampled from a woman in her late teens or twenties with Graves' hyperthyroidism. The CDR3 runs from the conserved cysteine through the conserved F or W. The D gene is left open where the match is weak. Size is stated for part of the rows, as once, few or many counts, or as a class when the clone is expanded.

TRBD1	-	15	TRBV14	TRBJ2-7	CASSTDRGSAYEQYF	TGTGCCAGCAGCACCGACAGGGGCTCCGCCTACGAGCAGTACTTC
TRBD1	many	15	TRBV20-1	TRBJ1-3	CSAGGTGVSGNTIYF	TGCAGTGCCGGCGGGACAGGGGTGTCTGGAAACACCATATATTTT
-	-	15	TRBV18	TRBJ1-2	CASSRPSSPNYGYTF	TGTGCCAGCTCACGTCCCTCCTCCCCTAACTATGGCTACACCTTC
TRBD1	few	18	TRBV24-1	TRBJ2-2	CATSGSPHRGPNTGELFF	TGTGCCACCAGTGGTTCCCCCCACAGGGGTCCGAACACCGGGGAGCTGTTTTTT
-	few	12	TRBV9	TRBJ1-1	CASSVGATEAFF	TGTGCCAGCAGCGTAGGAGCCACTGAAGCTTTCTTT
-	many	16	TRBV12-3/TRBV12-4	TRBJ1-5	CASSLQGWGFNQPQHF	TGTGCCAGCAGTTTACAGGGATGGGGGTTCAATCAGCCCCAGCATTTT
-	many	16	TRBV6-4	TRBJ1-2	CASSESEQREPYGYTF	TGTGCCAGCAGTGAATCTGAGCAGAGAGAACCCTATGGCTACACCTTC
-	few	14	TRBV6-1	TRBJ2-5	CASSERWPWETQYF	TGTGCCAGCAGTGAAAGGTGGCCATGGGAGACCCAGTACTTC
TRBD1	many	14	TRBV4-2	TRBJ1-5	CASSPATGGQPQHF	TGTGCCAGCAGCCCCGCGACAGGGGGTCAGCCCCAGCATTTT
-	few	13	TRBV27	TRBJ2-7	CASATGGAYEQYF	TGTGCCAGCGCCACAGGGGGGGCCTACGAGCAGTACTTC
-	-	15	TRBV3-1	TRBJ1-1	CASSQPLGGWTEAFF	TGTGCCAGCAGCCAACCACTCGGGGGGTGGACTGAAGCTTTCTTT
-	many	14	TRBV28	TRBJ1-2	CASSFAGTPAGYTF	TGTGCCAGCAGCTTCGCGGGGACACCGGCTGGCTACACCTTC
-	many	13	TRBV12-3/TRBV12-4	TRBJ1-1	CASSLGTQTEAFF	TGTGCCAGCAGTTTAGGGACACAAACTGAAGCTTTCTTT